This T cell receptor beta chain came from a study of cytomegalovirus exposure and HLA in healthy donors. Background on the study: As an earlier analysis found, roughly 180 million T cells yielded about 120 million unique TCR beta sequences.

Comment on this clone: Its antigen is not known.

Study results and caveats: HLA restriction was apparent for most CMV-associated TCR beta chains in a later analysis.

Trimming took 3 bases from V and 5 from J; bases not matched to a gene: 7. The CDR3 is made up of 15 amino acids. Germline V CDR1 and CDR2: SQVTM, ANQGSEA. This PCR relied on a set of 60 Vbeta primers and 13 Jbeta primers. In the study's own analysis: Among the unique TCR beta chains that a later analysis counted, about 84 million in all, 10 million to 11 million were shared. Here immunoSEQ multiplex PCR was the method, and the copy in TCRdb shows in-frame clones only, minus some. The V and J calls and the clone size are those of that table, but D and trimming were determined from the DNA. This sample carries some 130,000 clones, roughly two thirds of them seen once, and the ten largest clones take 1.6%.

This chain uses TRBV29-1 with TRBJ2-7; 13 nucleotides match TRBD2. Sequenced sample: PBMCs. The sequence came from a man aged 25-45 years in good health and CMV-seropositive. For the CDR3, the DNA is TGCAGCGTTGAGACCGGACTAGCGGGAGTCCACGAGCAGTACTTC. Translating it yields CSVETGLAGVHEQYF.